These 27 T cell receptor beta chains came from one sample sequenced in a study of T cells after yellow fever vaccination. TCRdb reanalysed the 5' RACE reads using MiXCR and keeps one entry per CDR3 protein. The table has about 340,000 distinct CDR3 sequences, more than 8.5% seen once. The material was PBMCs, obtained on the day of the first yellow fever vaccination. These receptors came from a man aged 18 to 30 who received the YFV17D yellow fever vaccine.

This clonotype has only a few counts. The chain uses TRBV27 and TRBJ2-5; 7 nucleotides agree with TRBD1. Per the germline V gene, CDR1 is MNHEY and CDR2 is SMNVEV (reference sequence). This CDR3 has 14 residues. The V gene end was trimmed by 3 bases and the J gene end by 5 bases; junction bases not matched to a gene: 6. CDR3 loop: CASSLYRGGETQYF. The CDR3 DNA is TGTGCCAGCAGTTTGTACAGGGGCGGTGAGACCCAGTACTTC.

The chain combines TRBV3-1 with TRBJ1-2, with a possible D match to TRBD1 (6 bases). The V gene lost 1 base and the J gene lost 4 bases, with 16 bases spanning the gap. Looked up from germline, CDR1 is LGHDT and CDR2 is YNNKEL (reference sequence). CDR3 length equals 16 residues. This CDR3 reads CASSQVFTGRFYGYTF. In DNA, the CDR3 is TGTGCCAGCAGCCAAGTATTTACAGGGCGTTTCTATGGCTACACCTTC.

This rearrangement joins TRBV3-1 to TRBJ2-1, with 10 bases aligning to TRBD1. The CDR3 runs 23 residues. Germline V gene lookup returns CDR1 LGHDT and CDR2 YNNKEL (reference sequence). V trimming: 2 bases; J trimming: 8 bases; junction bases outside the gene matches: 30. CDR3 residues: CASSQSGTGVFPEIRYKGHEQFF. CDR3 nucleotides: TGTGCCAGCAGCCAATCCGGGACAGGGGTTTTTCCCGAGATTCGGTACAAAGGCCATGAGCAGTTCTTC.

The V call is TRBV15, the J call TRBJ2-7; D is possibly TRBD2 (5 bases). The V and J ends lost 3 bases and 2 bases respectively, with 5 bases between them. The germline CDR1 and CDR2 sequences are LNHNV and YYDKDF (reference sequence). The CDR3 sequence is 12 residues long. The CDR3 here is CATSSGAYEQYF. In DNA, the CDR3 is TGTGCCACCAGCAGCGGGGCCTACGAGCAGTACTTC.

The chain recombines TRBV6-2 or TRBV6-3 with TRBJ1-5; D perhaps matches TRBD1 (6 bases). Germline CDR1 and CDR2: MNHEY and SVGEGT. Trimming stripped 0 bases from V and 0 bases from J, with 18 bases between. The CDR3 covers 19 residues. The CDR3 spells CASSYSTQGGPYSNQPQHF. CDR3 coding DNA: TGTGCCAGCAGTTACTCTACCCAAGGGGGACCCTATAGCAATCAGCCCCAGCATTTT.

The J gene is TRBJ1-3, the V gene TRBV4-1; TRBD1 might be the D (6 bases). Trimming cost V 0 bases and J 3 bases, with 12 bases left between them. Germline assignment: CDR1 MGHRA and CDR2 YSYEKL. The CDR3 sequence is 16 residues long. The DNA of the CDR3 is TGCGCCAGCAGCCAAGATCCCAGGGGAGGTGGAAACACCATATATTTT. Translated: CASSQDPRGGGNTIYF.

The table lists this clonotype with a few counts. The chain couples TRBV11-1 to TRBJ1-1, with unresolved D. The germline V gene has CDR1 SGHAT and CDR2 FQDESV (reference sequence). Trimming shortened V by 4 bases and J by 7 bases, and 7 bases separated the two germline ends. This CDR3 has 11 residues. The CDR3 region has the DNA TGTGCCAGCAGCTGGGCGAGTGAAGCTTTCTTT. It translates to CASSWASEAFF.

This chain connects TRBV20-1 to TRBJ1-3; D is ambiguous. With 0 bases removed from V and 3 bases from J, the gap between germline ends came to 9 bases. This CDR3 spans 14 amino acids. The germline gives CDR1 DFQATT, CDR2 SNEGSKA (reference sequence). CDR3 in DNA: TGCAGTGCTAGAGATACATGGAGTGGAAACACCATATATTTT. It codes for CSARDTWSGNTIYF.

This chain joins TRBV7-6 and TRBJ2-1; TRBD2 might be the D (5 bases). The germline CDR1 and CDR2 sequences are SGHVS and FNYEAQ. The V end was cut by 5 bases, the J end by 8 bases, with 13 bases between. The CDR3 has 13 amino acids. As DNA, the CDR3 is TGTGCCAGCAGCGAGGGTGGTAGGGATGAGCAGTTCTTC. Its protein product is CASSEGGRDEQFF.

This clonotype was seen a few times. V is TRBV11-2 and J is TRBJ2-1; 10 nucleotides line up with TRBD2. The CDR3 runs 16 residues. Germline CDR1 reads SGHAT; CDR2 reads FQNNGV. Unmatched junction bases numbered 9, after V lost 1 base and J lost 9 bases. CDR3 DNA: TGTGCCAGCAGCTTAGTGAAAGCGGGGGGGCCTGGTGAGCAGTTCTTC. Protein: CASSLVKAGGPGEQFF.

This clonotype appeared a few times. CDR3 residues: CASRGGLSKNIQYF. The CDR3 DNA is TGTGCCAGCAGGGGTGGTCTGTCCAAAAACATTCAGTACTTC. This chain connects TRBV12-3 or TRBV12-4 to TRBJ2-4; D is unresolved. V was cut by 6 bases and J by 2 bases, with 11 bases left in between. The CDR3 loop spans 14 amino acids.

The rearrangement uses TRBV2 and TRBJ1-1, with D possibly TRBD1 on 5 matching bases. This CDR3 contains 12 residues. Looked up from germline, CDR1 is SNHLY and CDR2 is FYNNEI. The germline V and J ends were trimmed by 1 base and 7 bases, with 7 bases remaining between them. CDR3 DNA: TGTGCCAGCAGTGAAGGGCAGGGTGAAGCTTTCTTT. Its protein product is CASSEGQGEAFF.

V is TRBV7-2 and J is TRBJ1-5, with a weak D call TRBD1 (5 bases). The CDR3 has 15 residues. Trimming cost V 2 bases and J 2 bases, with 10 bases left between them. CDR1 is SGHTA, CDR2 FQGNSA, per germline. The CDR3 spells CASSLQGRGNQPQHF. The CDR3 nucleotides are TGTGCCAGCAGCTTACAGGGTCGAGGCAATCAGCCCCAGCATTTT.

This clonotype was counted ten times or more. V and J are TRBV14 and TRBJ2-5; D is undetermined. Trimming took off 3 bases at V and 5 bases at J, with 7 bases between the two ends. CDR1 is SGHDN, CDR2 FVKESK, per germline. The CDR3 extends over 12 amino acids. CDR3 in DNA: TGTGCCAGCAGCCAGGGTGTTGAGACCCAGTACTTC. Translated: CASSQGVETQYF.

The chain combines TRBV18 with TRBJ1-6, with 9 bases identical to TRBD1. After removal of 5 bases from V and 8 bases from J, the junction contained 7 bases not matched to a gene. The CDR3 has 15 residues. The germline gives CDR1 KGHSH, CDR2 LQKENI. CDR3 nucleotides: TGTGCCAGCTCATCCCGGACAGGGGAATATTCACCCCTCCACTTT. The encoded protein is CASSSRTGEYSPLHF.

This clonotype was recorded at least ten times. The gene calls are TRBV4-3 and TRBJ1-6, with D tentatively TRBD1 (6 bases). This CDR3 spans 14 amino acids. Looked up from germline, CDR1 is LGHNA and CDR2 is YSLEER. Between the trimmed V and J ends, which lost 2 bases and 10 bases, there was a span of 12 bases. This CDR3 is CASSQHRGESPLHF. The CDR3 coding sequence is TGCGCCAGCAGCCAACATAGGGGGGAATCACCCCTCCACTTT.

This clonotype was seen a handful of times. The CDR3 protein is CASSQRQGKFF. In DNA form, the CDR3 reads TGTGCCAGCAGCCAGAGACAGGGCAAGTTCTTC. The V and J genes are TRBV7-2 and TRBJ2-1; the match to TRBD1 covers 7 bases. V gave up 5 bases and J gave up 14 bases; unmatched junction bases: 6. The germline CDR1 and CDR2 sequences are SGHTA and FQGNSA. The CDR3 extends over 11 amino acids.

Of note for this clonotype: This clone may be a read error of a much larger clone one base away. The chain uses TRBV28 and TRBJ2-5; D ambiguous. This CDR3 contains 15 residues. Germline-derived CDR1 and CDR2 are MDHEN and SYDVKM. The CDR3 sequence is CASSLRTWRGETRYF. CDR3 nucleotide sequence: TGTGCCAGCAGTCTCCGGACCTGGAGAGGAGAGACCCGGTACTTC. Drawing the rest from reference TRBV28 and TRBJ2-5, the complete variable domain is DVKVTQSSRYLVKRTGEKVFLECVQDMDHENMFWYRQDPGLGLRLIYFSYDVKMKEKGDIPEGYSVSREKKERFSLILESASTNQTSMYLCASSLRTWRGETRYFGPGTRLLVL.

This sequence joins TRBV7-3 and TRBJ1-1; maybe TRBD1 (6 bases). Germline assignment: CDR1 SGHTA and CDR2 FQGTGA. V was clipped by 4 bases and J by 7 bases, with 13 bases between them. There are 13 residues in the CDR3. The CDR3 protein is CASSWTVGFEAFF. For the CDR3, the DNA is TGTGCCAGCAGCTGGACAGTGGGATTTGAAGCTTTCTTT.

The V and J genes are TRBV5-1 and TRBJ1-1; 7 nucleotides align to TRBD1. The CDR3 consists of 15 residues. Germline V lookup: CDR1 SGHRS, CDR2 YFSETQ. V was clipped by 2 bases and J by 5 bases; unmatched bases: 9. CDR3 residues: CASSFTGAKGTEAFF. CDR3 sequence (DNA): TGCGCCAGCAGCTTCACAGGGGCGAAGGGAACTGAAGCTTTCTTT.

In this sample, this clonotype turned up a few times. The chain links TRBV20-1 to TRBJ2-5; TRBD1 is a possible D gene (6 bases). V was trimmed by 0 bases and J by 1 base, leaving 12 bases between them. The CDR3 consists of 15 residues. Germline values: CDR1 DFQATT, CDR2 SNEGSKA (reference sequence). The CDR3 here is CSARDPGGLQETQYF. The CDR3 nucleotides read TGCAGTGCTAGAGACCCTGGGGGCCTCCAAGAGACCCAGTACTTC.

This clonotype was counted only a few times. This chain uses TRBV20-1 with TRBJ2-7; the match to TRBD2 covers 9 bases. J lost 1 base, V lost 0 bases, and 10 bases had no gene match. CDR1 and CDR2 from the germline V gene are DFQATT and SNEGSKA (reference sequence). This CDR3 region has 17 residues. CDR3 nucleotides: TGCAGTGCTAGAGATCAGTACGGGACTAGCCCGTCCTACGAGCAGTACTTC. This translates into CSARDQYGTSPSYEQYF.

The chain is built from TRBV5-4 and TRBJ2-1, with D perhaps TRBD1 or TRBD2 (6 bases each). CDR1 and CDR2 (germline): SGHNT, YYREEE (reference sequence). Trimming removed 0 bases from V and 9 bases from J, with 10 bases in between. There are 13 residues in the CDR3. CDR3 DNA: TGTGCCAGCAGCTTGGCAACGGGGGCTGAGCAGTTCTTC. Translating gives CASSLATGAEQFF.

The chain has TRBV15 and TRBJ2-1; 7 bases align to TRBD1. The CDR3 is made up of 11 amino acids. The V segment lost 11 bases and the J segment 9 bases; nucleotides outside the gene matches: 7. Germline lookup yields CDR1 LNHNV and CDR2 YYDKDF (reference sequence). CDR3 loop: CASRGLGEQFF. DNA for the CDR3: TGTGCCTCGAGGGGGCTCGGTGAGCAGTTCTTC.

V is TRBV3-1 and J is TRBJ2-7; 7 bases are shared with TRBD2. Per the germline V gene, CDR1 is LGHDT and CDR2 is YNNKEL (reference sequence). CDR3 length equals 15 residues. J gave up 5 bases and V 4 bases, and 11 bases lay outside the gene matches. CDR3 residues: CASSPQGLRGNEQYF. The DNA of the CDR3 is TGTGCCAGCAGCCCCCAGGGATTGCGGGGGAACGAGCAGTACTTC.

This clonotype turned up a few times. The CDR3 loop is CASSPEPGGASPLHF. DNA of the CDR3: TGTGCCAGCAGCCCAGAGCCCGGGGGAGCTTCACCCCTCCACTTT. The gene calls are TRBV28 and TRBJ1-6; possible D gene TRBD1, 5 bases. Germline V gene sequence: CDR1 MDHEN, CDR2 SYDVKM. This CDR3 region has 15 residues. Trimming took 6 bases from V and 9 from J, leaving 18 bases between them.

This clonotype was seen a handful of times. The chain links TRBV7-6 to TRBJ2-6; D might be TRBD1 (5 bases). There are 16 residues in the CDR3. Germline CDR1 and CDR2: SGHVS and FNYEAQ. Trimming shortened V by 2 bases and J by 2 bases, and 10 bases separated the two germline ends. The CDR3 loop is CASSLTGDAGANVLTF. The CDR3 DNA reads as TGTGCCAGCAGCTTAACAGGTGACGCTGGGGCCAACGTCCTGACTTTC.